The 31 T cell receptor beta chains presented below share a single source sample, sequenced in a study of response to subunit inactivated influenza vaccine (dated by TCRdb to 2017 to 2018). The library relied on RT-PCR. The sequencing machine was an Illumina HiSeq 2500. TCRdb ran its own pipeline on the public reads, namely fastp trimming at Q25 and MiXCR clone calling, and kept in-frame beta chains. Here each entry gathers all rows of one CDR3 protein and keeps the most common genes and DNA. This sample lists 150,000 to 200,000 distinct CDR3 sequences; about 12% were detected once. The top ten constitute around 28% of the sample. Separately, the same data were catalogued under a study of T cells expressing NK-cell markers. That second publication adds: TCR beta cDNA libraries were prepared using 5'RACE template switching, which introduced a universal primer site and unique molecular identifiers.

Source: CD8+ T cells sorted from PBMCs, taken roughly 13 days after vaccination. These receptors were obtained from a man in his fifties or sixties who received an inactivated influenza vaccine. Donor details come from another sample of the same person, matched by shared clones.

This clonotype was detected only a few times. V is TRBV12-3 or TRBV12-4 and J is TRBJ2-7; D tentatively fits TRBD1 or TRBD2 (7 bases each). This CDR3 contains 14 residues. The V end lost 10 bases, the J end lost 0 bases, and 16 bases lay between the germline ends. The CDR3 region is CATTQGGNSYEQYF. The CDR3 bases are TGTGCCACCACCCAGGGGGGGAACTCCTACGAGCAGTACTTC.

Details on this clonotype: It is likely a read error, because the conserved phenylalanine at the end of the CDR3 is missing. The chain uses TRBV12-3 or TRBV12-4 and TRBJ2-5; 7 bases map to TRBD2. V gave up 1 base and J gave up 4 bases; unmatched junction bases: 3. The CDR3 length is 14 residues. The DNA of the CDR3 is TGTGCCAGCAGTTTAGGCGGGGGAAGAGAGACCCAGTACTTA. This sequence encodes CASSLGGGRETQYL.

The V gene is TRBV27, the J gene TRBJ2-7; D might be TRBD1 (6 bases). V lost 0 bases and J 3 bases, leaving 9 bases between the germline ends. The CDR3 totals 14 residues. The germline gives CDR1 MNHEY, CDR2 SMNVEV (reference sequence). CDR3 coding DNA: TGTGCCAGCAGTTTATCGCTAGGGGGCTACGAGCAGTACTTC. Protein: CASSLSLGGYEQYF.

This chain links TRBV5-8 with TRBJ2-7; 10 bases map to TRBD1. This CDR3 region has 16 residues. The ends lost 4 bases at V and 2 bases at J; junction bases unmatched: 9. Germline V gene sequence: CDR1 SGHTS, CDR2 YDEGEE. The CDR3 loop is CASSLTGTGETYEQYF. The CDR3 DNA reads TGTGCCAGCAGCCTTACTGGGACAGGGGAGACCTACGAGCAGTACTTC. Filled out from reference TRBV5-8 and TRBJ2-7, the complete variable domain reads EAGVTQSPTHLIKTRGQQATLRCSPISGHTSVYWYQQALGLGLQFLLWYDEGEERNRGNFPPRFSGRQFPNYSSELNVNALELEDSALYLCASSLTGTGETYEQYFGPGTRLTVT.

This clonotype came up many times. In DNA form, the CDR3 reads TGCGCCAGCAGCTTTGGGACAGACTACGAGCAGTACTTC. Its protein is CASSFGTDYEQYF. The gene calls are TRBV5-1 and TRBJ2-7; TRBD1 aligns across 7 bases. The trim removed 2 bases at V and 3 bases at J, leaving 2 bases unmatched. The CDR3 has 13 amino acids. The germline CDR1 and CDR2 sequences are SGHRS and YFSETQ. Using reference TRBV5-1 and TRBJ2-7 for the parts outside the CDR3, the full variable domain is KAGVTQTPRYLIKTRGQQVTLSCSPISGHRSVSWYQQTPGQGLQFLFEYFSETQRNKGNFPGRFSGRQFSNSRSEMNVSTLELGDSALYLCASSFGTDYEQYFGPGTRLTVT.

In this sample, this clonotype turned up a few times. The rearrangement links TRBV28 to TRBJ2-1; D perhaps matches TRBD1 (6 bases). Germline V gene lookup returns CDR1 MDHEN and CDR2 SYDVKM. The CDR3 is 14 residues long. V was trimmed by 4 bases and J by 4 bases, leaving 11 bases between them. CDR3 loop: CASSYGTQYNEQFF. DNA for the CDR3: TGTGCCAGCAGTTATGGGACACAATACAATGAGCAGTTCTTC.

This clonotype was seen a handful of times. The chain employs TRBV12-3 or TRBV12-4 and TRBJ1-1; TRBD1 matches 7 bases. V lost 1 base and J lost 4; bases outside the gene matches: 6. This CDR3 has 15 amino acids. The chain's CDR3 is CASSLVAGGGTEAFF. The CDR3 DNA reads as TGTGCCAGCAGTTTAGTCGCAGGGGGGGGCACTGAAGCTTTCTTT.

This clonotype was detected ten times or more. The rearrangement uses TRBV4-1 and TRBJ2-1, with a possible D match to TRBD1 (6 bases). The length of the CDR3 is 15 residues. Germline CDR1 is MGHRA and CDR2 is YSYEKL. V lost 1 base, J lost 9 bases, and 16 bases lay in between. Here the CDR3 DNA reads TGCGCCAGCAGCCAAGTCTGGGCAGGGGAAGTTGAGCAGTTCTTC. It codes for CASSQVWAGEVEQFF.

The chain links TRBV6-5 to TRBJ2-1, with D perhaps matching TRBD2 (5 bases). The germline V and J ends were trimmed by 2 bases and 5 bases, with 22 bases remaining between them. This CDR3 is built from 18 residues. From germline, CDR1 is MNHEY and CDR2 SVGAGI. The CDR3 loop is CASSYESSLLASHNEQFF. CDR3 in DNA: TGTGCCAGCAGTTACGAATCCTCCCTGCTAGCTTCCCACAATGAGCAGTTCTTC.

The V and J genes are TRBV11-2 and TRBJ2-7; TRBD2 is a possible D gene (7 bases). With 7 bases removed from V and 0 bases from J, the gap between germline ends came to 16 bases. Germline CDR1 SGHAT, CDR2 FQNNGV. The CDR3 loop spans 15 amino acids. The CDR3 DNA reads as TGTGCCAGCACGGAGGGGGGGGGTAACTCCTACGAGCAGTACTTC. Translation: CASTEGGGNSYEQYF.

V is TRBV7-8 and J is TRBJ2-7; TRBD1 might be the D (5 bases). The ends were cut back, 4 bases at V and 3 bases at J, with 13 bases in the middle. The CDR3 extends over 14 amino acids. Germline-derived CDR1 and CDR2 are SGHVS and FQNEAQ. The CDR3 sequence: CASSWTLDDYEQYF. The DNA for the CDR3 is TGTGCCAGCAGCTGGACATTGGATGACTACGAGCAGTACTTC.

DNA for the CDR3: TGTGCCAGCAGTTACGTGACTTACCACGGGGAGCTGTTTTTT. It specifies CASSYVTYHGELFF. This rearrangement joins TRBV12-3 or TRBV12-4 to TRBJ2-2; D ambiguous. The V end lost 4 bases, the J end lost 7 bases, and 13 bases lay between the germline ends. This CDR3 is 14 amino acids long.

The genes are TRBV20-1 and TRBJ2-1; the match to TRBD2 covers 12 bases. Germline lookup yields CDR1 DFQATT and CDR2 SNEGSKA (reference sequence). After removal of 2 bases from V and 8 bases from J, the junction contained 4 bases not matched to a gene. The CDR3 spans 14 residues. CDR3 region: CSARSLAGGYEQFF. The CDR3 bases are TGCAGTGCTAGATCACTAGCGGGAGGATATGAGCAGTTCTTC.

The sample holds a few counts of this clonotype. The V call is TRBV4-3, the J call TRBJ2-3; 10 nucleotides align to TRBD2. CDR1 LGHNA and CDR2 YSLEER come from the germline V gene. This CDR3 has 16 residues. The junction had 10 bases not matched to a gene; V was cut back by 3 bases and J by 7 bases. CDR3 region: CASSQGVAGGLHTQYF. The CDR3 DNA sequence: TGCGCCAGCAGCCAGGGAGTAGCGGGAGGATTACATACGCAGTATTTT.

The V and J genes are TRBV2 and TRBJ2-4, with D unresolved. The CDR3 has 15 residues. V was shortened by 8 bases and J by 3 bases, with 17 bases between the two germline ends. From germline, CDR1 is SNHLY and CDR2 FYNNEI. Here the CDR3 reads CASSEGFFGKNIQYF. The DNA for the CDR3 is TGTGCCAGCTCTGAAGGGTTTTTCGGCAAAAACATTCAGTACTTC.

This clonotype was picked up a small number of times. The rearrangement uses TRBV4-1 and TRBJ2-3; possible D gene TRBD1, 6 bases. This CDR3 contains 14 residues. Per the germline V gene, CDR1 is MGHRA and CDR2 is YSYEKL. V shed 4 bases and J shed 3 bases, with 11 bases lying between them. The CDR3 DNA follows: TGCGCCAGCAGCCTACCGGGACAAACAGATACGCAGTATTTT. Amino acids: CASSLPGQTDTQYF.

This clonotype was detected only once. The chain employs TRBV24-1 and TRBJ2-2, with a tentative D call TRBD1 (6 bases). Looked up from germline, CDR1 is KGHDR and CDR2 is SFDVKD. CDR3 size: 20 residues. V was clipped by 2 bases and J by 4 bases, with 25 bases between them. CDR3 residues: CATSDSPLSGWGPTTGELFF. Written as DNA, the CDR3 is TGTGCCACCAGTGATTCGCCCTTAAGCGGTTGGGGGCCAACCACCGGGGAGCTGTTTTTT.

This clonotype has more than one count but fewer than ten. DNA of the CDR3: TGTGCCAGCAGCCTCAGGGGTACGCAGTATTTT. This translates into CASSLRGTQYF. The chain couples TRBV12-3 or TRBV12-4 to TRBJ2-3; a weak D match, TRBD1 (6 bases). This CDR3 is built from 11 residues. V was pared by 6 bases and J by 8 bases, with 9 bases between.

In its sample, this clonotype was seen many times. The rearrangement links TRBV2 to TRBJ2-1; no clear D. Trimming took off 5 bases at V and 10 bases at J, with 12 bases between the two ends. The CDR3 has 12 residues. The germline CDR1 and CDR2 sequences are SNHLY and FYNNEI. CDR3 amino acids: CASSLEAREQFF. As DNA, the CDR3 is TGTGCCAGCAGTCTCGAAGCGAGAGAGCAGTTCTTC.

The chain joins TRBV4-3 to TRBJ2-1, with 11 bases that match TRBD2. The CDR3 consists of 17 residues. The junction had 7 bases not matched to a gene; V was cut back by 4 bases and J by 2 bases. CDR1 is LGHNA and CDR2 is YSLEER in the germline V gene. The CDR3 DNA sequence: TGCGCCAGCAGCCCGGTAACTAGCGGGGGACCCTACAATGAGCAGTTCTTC. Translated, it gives CASSPVTSGGPYNEQFF.

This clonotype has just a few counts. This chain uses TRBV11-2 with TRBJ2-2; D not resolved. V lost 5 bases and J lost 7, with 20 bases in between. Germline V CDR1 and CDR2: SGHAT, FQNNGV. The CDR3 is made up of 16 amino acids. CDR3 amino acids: CASSVSYAALDGELFF. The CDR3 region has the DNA TGTGCCAGCAGCGTCTCATACGCTGCCTTGGACGGGGAGCTGTTTTTT.

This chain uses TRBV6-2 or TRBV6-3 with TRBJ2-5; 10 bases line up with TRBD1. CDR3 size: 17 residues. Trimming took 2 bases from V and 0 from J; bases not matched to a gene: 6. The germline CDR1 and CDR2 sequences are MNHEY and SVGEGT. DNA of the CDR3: TGTGCCAGCAGTTACGATTCCGGGACAGGGGACCAAGAGACCCAGTACTTC. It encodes CASSYDSGTGDQETQYF.

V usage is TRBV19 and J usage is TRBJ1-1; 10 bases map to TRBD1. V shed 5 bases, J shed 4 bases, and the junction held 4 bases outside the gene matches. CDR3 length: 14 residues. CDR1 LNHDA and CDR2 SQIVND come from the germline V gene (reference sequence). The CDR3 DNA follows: TGTGCCAGTAGTGCAGGGACAGGGGCCACTGAAGCTTTCTTT. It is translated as CASSAGTGATEAFF.

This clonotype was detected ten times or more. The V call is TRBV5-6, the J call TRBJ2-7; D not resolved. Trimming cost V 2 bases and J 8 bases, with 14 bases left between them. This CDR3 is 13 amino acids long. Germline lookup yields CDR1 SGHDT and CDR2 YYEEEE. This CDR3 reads CASSFGPPTQQYF. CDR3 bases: TGTGCCAGCAGCTTTGGACCGCCTACGCAGCAGTACTTC.

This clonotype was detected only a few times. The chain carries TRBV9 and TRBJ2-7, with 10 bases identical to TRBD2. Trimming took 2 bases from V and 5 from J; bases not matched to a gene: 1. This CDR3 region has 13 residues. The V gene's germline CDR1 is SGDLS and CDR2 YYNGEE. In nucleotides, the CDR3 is TGTGCCAGCAGCGTTGGGACTAGCGACGAGCAGTACTTC. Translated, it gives CASSVGTSDEQYF.

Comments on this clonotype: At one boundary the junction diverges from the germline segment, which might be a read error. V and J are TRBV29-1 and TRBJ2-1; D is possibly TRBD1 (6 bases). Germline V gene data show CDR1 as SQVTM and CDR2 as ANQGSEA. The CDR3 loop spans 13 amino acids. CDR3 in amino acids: CSVESTGYSEQFF. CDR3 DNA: TGCAGCGTTGAATCTACAGGGTACAGTGAGCAGTTCTTC.

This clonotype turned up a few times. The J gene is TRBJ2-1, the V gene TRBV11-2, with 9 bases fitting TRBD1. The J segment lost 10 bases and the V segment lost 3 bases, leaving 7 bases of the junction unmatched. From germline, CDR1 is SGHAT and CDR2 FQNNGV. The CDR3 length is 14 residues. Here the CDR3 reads CASSFWTGVGEQFF. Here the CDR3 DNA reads TGTGCCAGCAGCTTCTGGACAGGGGTGGGCGAGCAGTTCTTC.

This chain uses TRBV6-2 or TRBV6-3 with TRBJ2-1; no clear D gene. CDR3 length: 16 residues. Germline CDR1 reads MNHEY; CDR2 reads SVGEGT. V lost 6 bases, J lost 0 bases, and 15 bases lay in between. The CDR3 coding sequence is TGTGCCAGCAGCCTCTCCGAGTTAAGCTCCTACAATGAGCAGTTCTTC. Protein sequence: CASSLSELSSYNEQFF.

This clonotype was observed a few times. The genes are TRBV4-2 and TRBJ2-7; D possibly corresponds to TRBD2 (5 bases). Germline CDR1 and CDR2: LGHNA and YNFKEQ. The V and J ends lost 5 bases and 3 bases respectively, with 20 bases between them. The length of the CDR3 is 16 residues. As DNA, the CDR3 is TGTGCCAGCAGCAAAGGATCCCAGCGGACCGTCTACGAGCAGTACTTC. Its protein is CASSKGSQRTVYEQYF.

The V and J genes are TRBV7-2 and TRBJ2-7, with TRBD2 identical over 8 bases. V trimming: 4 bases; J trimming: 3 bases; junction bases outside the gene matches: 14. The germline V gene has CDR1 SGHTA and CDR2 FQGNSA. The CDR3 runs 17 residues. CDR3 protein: CASSSPLAGPHFYEQYF. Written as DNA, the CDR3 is TGTGCCAGCAGCTCACCCTTAGCGGGACCCCACTTCTACGAGCAGTACTTC.

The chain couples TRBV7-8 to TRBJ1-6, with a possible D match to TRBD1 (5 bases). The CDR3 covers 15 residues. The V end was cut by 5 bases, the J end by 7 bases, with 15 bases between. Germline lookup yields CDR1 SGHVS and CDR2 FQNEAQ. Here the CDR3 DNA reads TGTGCCAGCAGCCCGGTCCCGGGACGAAATTCACCCCTCCACTTT. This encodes CASSPVPGRNSPLHF. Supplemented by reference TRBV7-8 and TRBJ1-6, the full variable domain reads GAGVSQSPRYKVAKRGQDVALRCDPISGHVSLFWYQQALGQGPEFLTYFQNEAQLDKSGLPSDRFFAERPEGSVSTLKIQRTQQEDSAVYLCASSPVPGRNSPLHFGNGTRLTVT.